This T cell receptor (beta chain) was documented in a study of blood T cell repertoires in COVID-19. Study details: Acute and convalescent COVID-19 samples came from the United States, Italy and Spain. The cDNA or gDNA used as material had been derived from T cells, B-cell-depleted T cells, or PBMCs.

Authors' processing steps: The assay estimated nucleated cells by amplifying reference gene primers. Repertoires were generated with immunoSEQ multiplex PCR, while TCRdb's copy carries only in-frame clones and drops some. For V, J and clone size, that table is used; D and trimming come from the DNA. The data hold around 700,000 clones, with more than 80% observed a single time. Trimming shortened V by 3 bases and J by 6 bases, and 6 bases separated the two germline ends. CDR3 length: 11 residues. Germline V CDR1 and CDR2: LNHDA, SQIVND (reference sequence). This sequence originates from a woman under 30 with acute or convalescent COVID-19. Sequenced input: peripheral blood. The chain employs TRBV19 and TRBJ2-7; D is undetermined. The CDR3 loop reads CASSIGGEQYF. The CDR3, as DNA: TGTGCCAGTAGTATCGGCGGCGAGCAGTACTTC.